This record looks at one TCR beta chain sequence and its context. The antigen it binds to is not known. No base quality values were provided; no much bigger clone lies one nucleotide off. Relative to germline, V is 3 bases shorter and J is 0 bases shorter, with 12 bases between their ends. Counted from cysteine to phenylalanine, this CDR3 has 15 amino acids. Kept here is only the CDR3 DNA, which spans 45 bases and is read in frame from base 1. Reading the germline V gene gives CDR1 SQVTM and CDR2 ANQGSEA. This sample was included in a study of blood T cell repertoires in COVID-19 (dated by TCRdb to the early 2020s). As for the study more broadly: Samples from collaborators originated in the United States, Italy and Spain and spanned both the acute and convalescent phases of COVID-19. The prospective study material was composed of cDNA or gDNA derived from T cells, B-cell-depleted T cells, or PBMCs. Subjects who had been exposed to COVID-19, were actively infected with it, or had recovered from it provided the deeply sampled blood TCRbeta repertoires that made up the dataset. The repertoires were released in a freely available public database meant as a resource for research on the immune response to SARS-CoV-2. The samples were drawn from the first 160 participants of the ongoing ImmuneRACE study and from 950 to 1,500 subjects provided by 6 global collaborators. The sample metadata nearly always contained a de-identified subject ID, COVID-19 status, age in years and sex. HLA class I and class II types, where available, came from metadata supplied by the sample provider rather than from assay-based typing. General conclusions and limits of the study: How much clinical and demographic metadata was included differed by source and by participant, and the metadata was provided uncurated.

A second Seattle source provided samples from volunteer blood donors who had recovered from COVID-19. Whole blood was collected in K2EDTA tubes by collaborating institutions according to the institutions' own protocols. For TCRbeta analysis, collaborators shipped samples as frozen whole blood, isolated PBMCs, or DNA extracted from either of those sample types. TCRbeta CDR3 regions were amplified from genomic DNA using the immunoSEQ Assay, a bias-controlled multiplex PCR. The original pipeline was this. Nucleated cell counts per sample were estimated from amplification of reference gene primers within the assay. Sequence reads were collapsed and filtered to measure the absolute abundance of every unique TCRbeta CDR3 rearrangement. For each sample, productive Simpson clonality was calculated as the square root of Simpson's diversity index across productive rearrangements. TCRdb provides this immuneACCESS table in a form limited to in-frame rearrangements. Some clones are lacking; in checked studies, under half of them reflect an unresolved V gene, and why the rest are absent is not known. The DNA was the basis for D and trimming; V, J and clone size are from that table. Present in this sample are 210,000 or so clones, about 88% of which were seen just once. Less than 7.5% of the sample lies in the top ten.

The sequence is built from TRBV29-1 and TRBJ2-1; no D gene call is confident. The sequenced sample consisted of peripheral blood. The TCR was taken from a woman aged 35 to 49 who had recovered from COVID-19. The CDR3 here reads CSVDMQASSYNEQFF. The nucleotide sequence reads TGCAGCGTTGATATGCAGGCGAGCTCCTACAATGAGCAGTTCTTC.